This T cell receptor (beta chain) came from a study of blood T cell repertoires in COVID-19. Across the study: The United States, Italy and Spain were the sources of the acute and convalescent COVID-19 samples.

The CDR3 runs 12 residues. V was cut by 1 base and J by 10 bases, with 11 bases left in between. Germline loops: CDR1 SEHNR, CDR2 FQNEAQ (reference sequence). Original data processing: The authors estimated nucleated cell counts from reference gene primer amplification. This table comes from immunoSEQ multiplex PCR, and its TCRdb copy is limited to in-frame clones, with some not included. The V and J calls and clone size were taken over from that table, and D and trimming were inferred from the DNA. The table records about 400,000 clones, roughly 90% of them present only once. Sequencing used peripheral blood. The TCR comes from a man in his forties or fifties with acute or convalescent COVID-19. The chain employs TRBV7-9 and TRBJ2-7, with TRBD1 as a possible D gene (5 bases). The CDR3 DNA sequence: TGTGCCAGCAGCTTAGATTCAGGGTTTCAGTACTTC. It translates to CASSLDSGFQYF.